This T cell receptor (beta chain) comes out of a study of T-cell memory formation after mild COVID-19. One entry per CDR3 protein, called by TCRdb with MiXCR from the 5' RACE reads. The profile covers around 430,000 distinct CDR3 sequences, with 15% to 20% appearing a single time and around a fifth taken by the ten largest. Per the germline V gene, CDR1 is SQVTM and CDR2 is ANQGSEA. V was pared by 7 bases and J by 2 bases, with 11 bases between. There are 13 residues in the CDR3. Points from the study as a whole: While clones contracting from day 15 to 85 were balanced between CD4 and CD8, later expanders leaned CD4+.

A word on this clonotype: What it binds is unknown.

The rearrangement links TRBV29-1 to TRBJ2-2, with D possibly being TRBD1 (6 bases). Sequencing was performed on PBMCs or a T cell subset sorted from them (not recorded which). This sequence originates from a man between 18 and 35 years old who had mild COVID-19 (a few samples of this study predate the infection). Cell type and time point are not known. The CDR3 reads CSGGQPNTGELFF. CDR3 nucleotide sequence: TGCAGCGGAGGACAGCCTAACACCGGGGAGCTGTTTTTT.